These 6 T cell receptor beta chains share one sample of origin, sequenced in a study of blood T cell repertoires in COVID-19. TCRdb's copy holds only in-frame clones and misses some; the assay was immunoSEQ multiplex PCR. The sample lists about 44,000 clones, approximately 81% occurring once. The specimen sequenced was peripheral blood. These receptors were collected from a woman aged 70-85 years with acute or convalescent COVID-19.

The chain joins TRBV5-6 to TRBJ2-1; 8 nucleotides align to TRBD1. Germline trimming cut 1 base from V and 7 bases from J; bases unmatched to any gene: 7. The CDR3 has 15 residues. Germline V gene lookup returns CDR1 SGHDT and CDR2 YYEEEE. The CDR3 DNA follows: TGTGCCAGCAGCTTGAGGACAGGGATCCTAAATGAGCAGTTCTTC. Protein product: CASSLRTGILNEQFF.

The chain carries TRBV29-1 and TRBJ1-5; 8 positions match TRBD1. The CDR3 contains 17 residues. In germline, CDR1 is SQVTM, CDR2 ANQGSEA. With 4 bases clipped from V and 0 bases from J, the junction kept 11 bases outside the gene matches. The CDR3: CSVGGQGAYPSNQPQHF. Written as DNA, the CDR3 is TGCAGCGTTGGGGGGCAGGGGGCTTACCCTAGCAATCAGCCCCAGCATTTT.

V is TRBV28 and J is TRBJ2-1; D is possibly TRBD2 (5 bases). The ends were cut back, 8 bases at V and 4 bases at J, with 15 bases in the middle. Looked up from germline, CDR1 is MDHEN and CDR2 is SYDVKM. The CDR3 is 14 amino acids. Here the CDR3 reads CASLRAPPYNEQFF. The CDR3 region has the DNA TGTGCCAGCCTGCGGGCTCCCCCTTACAATGAGCAGTTCTTC. The variable domain in full, with the rest retrieved from reference TRBV28 and TRBJ2-1, is DVKVTQSSRYLVKRTGEKVFLECVQDMDHENMFWYRQDPGLGLRLIYFSYDVKMKEKGDIPEGYSVSREKKERFSLILESASTNQTSMYLCASLRAPPYNEQFFGPGTRLTVL.

This clone was seen once. V usage is TRBV27 and J usage is TRBJ2-2; TRBD1 might be the D (6 bases). With 1 base removed from V and 3 bases from J, the gap between germline ends came to 12 bases. Per germline, CDR1 MNHEY and CDR2 SMNVEV (reference sequence). The CDR3 sequence is 16 residues long. CDR3 region: CASSLLGGVDTGELFF. The CDR3 bases are TGTGCCAGCAGTTTATTAGGGGGAGTAGACACCGGGGAGCTGTTTTTT.

This chain joins TRBV24-1 and TRBJ2-1; no clear D. The CDR3 has 13 amino acids. Germline loops: CDR1 KGHDR, CDR2 SFDVKD. Trimming shortened V by 6 bases and J by 7 bases, and 12 bases separated the two germline ends. The CDR3 sequence is CATSSTIRNEQFF. CDR3 bases: TGTGCCACCAGTAGTACTATAAGGAATGAGCAGTTCTTC.

The chain links TRBV5-4 to TRBJ2-1, with D possibly TRBD1 on 5 matching bases. Germline V gene data show CDR1 as SGHNT and CDR2 as YYREEE (reference sequence). There are 13 residues in the CDR3. The V and J ends lost 4 bases and 4 bases respectively, with 9 bases between them. The CDR3 region is CASSVTDYNEQFF. The DNA of the CDR3 is TGTGCCAGCAGCGTGACAGATTACAATGAGCAGTTCTTC.